These 2 T cell receptor beta chains were sequenced from one sample in a study of T-cell reconstitution after alpha-beta-depleted transplantation in children. Preparation of the TCRbeta library used unique molecular identifiers. TCRdb re-derived calls from the PCR reads in MiXCR, one entry per CDR3 protein. Among 500,000 to 650,000 distinct CDR3 sequences listed, over 10% were seen once. Sequenced material: PBMCs, mostly from graft donor cells, taken 360 days after TCRalphabeta/CD19-depleted stem cell transplant. These receptors were obtained from a male patient younger than 18 who had a stem cell transplant for acute myeloid leukemia, so the T cells may come from the graft donor.

The gene calls are TRBV12-1 and TRBJ2-6; the listed D gene, TRBD1, was not tested against the DNA. TRBV12-1 is flagged as a pseudogene. The CDR3 covers 18 residues. The CDR3 DNA reads as TGTGCCAGCAGCCGAAAGACAGGGGTTTTCTCTGGGGCCAACGTCCTGACTTTC. Amino acids: CASSRKTGVFSGANVLTF.

The genes are TRBV12-3 or TRBV12-4 and TRBJ2-7; possibly TRBD2 for D (5 bases). The V gene lost 5 bases and the J gene lost 4 bases, with 15 bases spanning the gap. This CDR3 has 14 residues. The CDR3 sequence: CASSRDYLGYEQYF. Here the CDR3 DNA reads TGTGCCAGCAGTCGTGACTATCTTGGGTACGAGCAGTACTTC.